The TCR beta chain described here comes from a study of identical twins. TCRdb re-derived calls from the 5' RACE reads in MiXCR, one entry per CDR3 protein. The repertoire holds 1.5 million to 2 million distinct CDR3 sequences, with under 35% as singletons. Trimming cost V 0 bases and J 5 bases, with 16 bases left between them. Germline V lookup: CDR1 LGHNA, CDR2 YNFKEQ. The CDR3 runs 16 residues. Sequencing was performed on cord blood. V and J are TRBV4-2 and TRBJ2-5; D perhaps matches TRBD1 (6 bases). The TCR originated in a newborn girl in good health. The DNA for the CDR3 is TGTGCCAGCAGCCAAGAGGACAGTGGGTTGCGGGAGACCCAGTACTTC. This encodes CASSQEDSGLRETQYF.